This T cell receptor beta chain was retrieved from a study of blood T cell repertoires in COVID-19. The CDR3 sequence is 13 residues long. Germline values: CDR1 MNHEY, CDR2 SVGAGI. V lost 8 bases to trimming and J lost 8 bases; unmatched junction nucleotides: 10. Original handling: Reference gene primer amplification gave nucleated cell count estimates. Sequenced by immunoSEQ multiplex PCR; TCRdb stores in-frame clones only, minus some. The DNA was the basis for D and trimming; V, J and clone size are from that table. The sample lists around 80,000 clones; over 65% were seen once. The clonotype comes from a man aged 45-65 years with active or convalescent COVID-19. This chain links TRBV6-5 with TRBJ1-2; 8 positions match TRBD1. The sample taken for sequencing was peripheral blood. This chain's CDR3 is CASGPWTGPGYTF. The CDR3 bases are TGTGCCAGCGGCCCTTGGACAGGGCCCGGCTACACCTTC.